This T cell receptor beta chain is drawn from a study of T-cell memory formation after mild COVID-19. 5'RACE with constant-segment primers yielded barcoded, UMI-tagged TCR alpha and TCR beta cDNA libraries. TCRdb re-analysed the 5' RACE reads in MiXCR, keeping a single row per CDR3 protein. Among some 210,000 distinct CDR3 sequences listed, around 27% were seen once. Whole-study results and caveats: Cross-reactive memory appears to have joined, as suggested by some responding clones showing up in pre-infection memory.

CDR3 size: 15 residues. Per germline, CDR1 LGHDT and CDR2 YNNKEL (reference sequence). Deletions cut 4 bases from V and 4 bases from J, with 16 bases between. With respect to this clonotype: Antigen: not known.

Sequenced: PBMCs or a T cell subset sorted from them (not recorded which). The chain joins TRBV3-1 to TRBJ1-2; maybe TRBD1 (6 bases). The source of this sequence is an adult woman who had mild COVID-19 (a few samples of this study predate the infection). Cell type and time point are not known. CDR3 amino acids: CASSPFDRPGYGYTF. The DNA of the CDR3 is TGTGCCAGCAGCCCGTTCGACAGGCCCGGCTATGGCTACACCTTC.